The TCR beta chain under discussion was sequenced for a study of blood T cell repertoires in COVID-19. On the study more broadly: The samples span acute and convalescent COVID-19 from the United States, Italy and Spain. The analysed material was cDNA or gDNA that came from T cells, B-cell-depleted T cells, or PBMCs.

As originally analysed: Amplification of reference gene primers was used by the study to estimate nucleated cell counts. Produced via immunoSEQ multiplex PCR; TCRdb's table is partial and in-frame only. The DNA was the basis for D and trimming; V, J and clone size are from that table. The profile shows a few hundred thousand clones, approximately 85% of them singletons. Clinical history as reported by participants underpinned cohort assignment. The sample was PBMCs or T cells enriched from blood (not recorded which). This receptor was obtained from a woman in her twenties or thirties who had recovered from COVID-19.

The CDR3 protein is CASSNSPITDTQYF. Written as DNA, the CDR3 is TGTGCCAGTAGTAATAGTCCGATAACAGATACGCAGTATTTT. V usage is TRBV19 and J usage is TRBJ2-3, with unresolved D. Germline lookup yields CDR1 LNHDA and CDR2 SQIVND (reference sequence). This CDR3 has 14 residues. The V and J ends lost 4 bases and 3 bases respectively, with 11 bases between them.